This TCR beta chain stems from a study of CD8+ T cells in alopecia areata. This CDR3 is built from 11 residues. Germline-derived CDR1 and CDR2 are MDHEN and SYDVKM. V was shortened by 7 bases and J by 7 bases, with 8 bases between the two germline ends. Reverse transcribed after extraction, RNA yielded cDNA as the sequencing template. Generated by immunoSEQ multiplex PCR, the TCRdb table keeps only in-frame clones and is missing some. The data hold about 100,000 clones, with 55% to 70% observed a single time. The source material was NKG2D-low CD8+ T cells sorted from blood. The rearrangement uses TRBV28 and TRBJ2-1; the D is unclear. The receptor was derived from a human donor with alopecia areata. CDR3 protein: CASKRRNEQFF. The DNA for the CDR3 is TGTGCCAGCAAGAGGAGAAATGAGCAGTTCTTC. Filled out from reference TRBV28 and TRBJ2-1, the complete variable domain reads DVKVTQSSRYLVKRTGEKVFLECVQDMDHENMFWYRQDPGLGLRLIYFSYDVKMKEKGDIPEGYSVSREKKERFSLILESASTNQTSMYLCASKRRNEQFFGPGTRLTVL.